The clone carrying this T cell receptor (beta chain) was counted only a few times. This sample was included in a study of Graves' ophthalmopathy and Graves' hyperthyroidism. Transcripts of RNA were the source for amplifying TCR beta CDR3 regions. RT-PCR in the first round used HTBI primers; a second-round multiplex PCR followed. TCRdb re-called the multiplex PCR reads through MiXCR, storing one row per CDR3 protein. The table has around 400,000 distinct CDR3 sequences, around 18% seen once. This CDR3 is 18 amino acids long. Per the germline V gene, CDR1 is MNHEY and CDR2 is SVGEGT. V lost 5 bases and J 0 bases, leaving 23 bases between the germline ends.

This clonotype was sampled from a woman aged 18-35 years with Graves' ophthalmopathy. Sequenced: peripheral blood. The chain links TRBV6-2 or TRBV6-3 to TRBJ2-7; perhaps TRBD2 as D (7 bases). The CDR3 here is CASSQLGGGGRSSYEQYF. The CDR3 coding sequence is TGTGCCAGCAGTCAACTCGGGGGCGGGGGCCGCAGCTCCTACGAGCAGTACTTC.